This TCR beta chain was recovered during a study of T cell responses to AZD1222 COVID-19 vaccine. Trimming took off 6 bases at V and 1 base at J, with 7 bases between the two ends. Germline V gives CDR1 SGHDT, CDR2 YYEEEE. CDR3 length: 13 amino acids. The study, taken as a whole, reports: Elevations in Spike-specific TCR breadth and depth followed administration of two AZD1222 doses.

This table comes from immunoSEQ multiplex PCR, and its TCRdb copy is limited to in-frame clones, with some not included. The sample records 80,000 to 130,000 clones, around nine tenths being singletons. With respect to this clone: Antigen unknown.

The source was peripheral blood, collected on day 0 of AZD1222 vaccination. The clonotype originates from an adult in good health. The chain couples TRBV5-6 to TRBJ2-2, with D uncertain. CDR3 amino acids: CASIARNTGELFF. The CDR3 DNA sequence: TGTGCCAGCATAGCAAGGAACACCGGGGAGCTGTTTTTT.